This entry features one T cell receptor beta chain sequence. CDR3 length: 14 amino acids. V lost 1 base to trimming and J lost 1 base, with 7 bases between them. CDR1 SGHAT and CDR2 FQNNGV come from the germline V gene. Profiled with immunoSEQ multiplex PCR; TCRdb holds only in-frame clones, not every one. In the table there are some 67,000 clones, about 90% of which are singletons. The data were taken from a study of T cells after somatic rescue of genetic block. This TCR was sampled from a man aged 40-55 years. The genes are TRBV11-2 and TRBJ1-1; no clear D. Source material: peripheral blood mononuclear cells (PBMCs). The chain's CDR3 is CASSLAPGNTEAFF. CDR3 DNA sequence: TGTGCCAGCAGCTTAGCCCCAGGGAACACTGAAGCTTTCTTT.